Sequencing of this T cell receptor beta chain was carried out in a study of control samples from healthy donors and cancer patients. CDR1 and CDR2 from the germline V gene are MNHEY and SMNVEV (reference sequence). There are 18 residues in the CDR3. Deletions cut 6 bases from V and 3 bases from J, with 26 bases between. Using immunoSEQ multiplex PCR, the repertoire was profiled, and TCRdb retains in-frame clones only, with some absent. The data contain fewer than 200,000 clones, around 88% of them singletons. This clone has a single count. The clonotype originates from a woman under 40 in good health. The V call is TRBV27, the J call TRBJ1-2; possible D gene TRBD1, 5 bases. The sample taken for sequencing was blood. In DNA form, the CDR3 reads TGTGCCAGCAGGCGAAAGTCCAGGGAACACCGTCCTTACTATGGCTACACCTTC. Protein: CASRRKSREHRPYYGYTF.